These T cell receptor beta chains were read from a single sample in a study of blood T cell repertoires in COVID-19. Profiling relied on immunoSEQ multiplex PCR, and the TCRdb table lists in-frame clones only, not all of them. The table shows 95,000 to 150,000 clones, with 80% to 90% occurring only once. The sample was peripheral blood. These receptors originate from a human donor in a cohort sampled during active COVID-19. CDR3s include the opening cysteine and the closing phenylalanine or tryptophan. Each record gives: J gene, clone size, D gene, V gene, CDR3 DNA, CDR3 protein. The D gene is left open where the match is weak. Expanded clones are given a class, and other clones once, few, many or no size at all.

TRBJ2-1 | once | TRBD1 | TRBV7-2 | TGTGCCAGCAGCCCCATGCGGGACAGGGGTGCTGAGCAGTTCTTC | CASSPMRDRGAEQFF
TRBJ2-4 | once | TRBD1 | TRBV14 | TGTGCCAGCAGCCAAGGCCGGACAGGCCGCTTTCTTCTAGCCAAAAACATTCAGTACTTC | CASSQGRTGRFLLAKNIQYF
TRBJ2-3 | - | TRBD2 | TRBV5-4 | TGTGCCAGCAGCTTGGGTAGCGGGGGGGCCAAAGATACGCAGTATTTT | CASSLGSGGAKDTQYF
TRBJ2-5 | - | TRBD1 | TRBV7-2 | TGTGCCAGCAGCCTTGGACAGGGCCAAGAGACCCAGTACTTC | CASSLGQGQETQYF
TRBJ2-5 | - | - | TRBV14 | TGTGCCAGCAGACGAGCGGAGACCCAGTACTTC | CASRRAETQYF
TRBJ1-4 | - | - | TRBV7-8 | TGTGCCAGCAGCTCCACAGGGATGTTAGCCAATGAAAAACTGTTTTTT | CASSSTGMLANEKLFF
TRBJ2-7 | - | - | TRBV7-8 | TGTGCCAGCAGCTTAGTTGCAGGGTCTTCCTACGAGCAGTACTTC | CASSLVAGSSYEQYF
TRBJ1-1 | - | TRBD1 | TRBV5-1 | TGCGCCAGCAGCCCGAGACAGGGGGCGACGGCGAACACTGAAGCTTTCTTT | CASSPRQGATANTEAFF
TRBJ1-2 | - | TRBD1 | TRBV6-5 | TGTGCCAGCAGTCCCTTCGGACAGGGAGTGAATGGCTACACCTTC | CASSPFGQGVNGYTF
TRBJ1-2 | - | - | TRBV3-1/TRBV3-2 | TGTGCCAGCAGCCAAGATTCAGGGAAGGGTAACTATGGCTACACCTTC | CASSQDSGKGNYGYTF
TRBJ2-2 | - | - | TRBV6-5 | TGTGCCAGCAGTTACTCCCCGGGAGCCGGGGAGCTGTTTTTT | CASSYSPGAGELFF
TRBJ2-1 | - | TRBD2 | TRBV5-1 | TGCGCCAGCAGCTTTGGACTAGCGGGGGTTAGTGAGCAGTTCTTC | CASSFGLAGVSEQFF
TRBJ2-5 | - | - | TRBV4-1 | TGCGCCAGCAGCCAAGAATGGGGCAGGGAGACCCAGTACTTC | CASSQEWGRETQYF
TRBJ2-7 | - | TRBD2 | TRBV7-9 | TGTGCCAGCAGCGTAGCTAGCGGGGGCACCTACGAGCAGTACTTC | CASSVASGGTYEQYF
TRBJ1-6 | - | - | TRBV11-2 | TGTGCCAGCAGCTTCGCAGGGCCAGCCGATTCACCCCTCCACTTT | CASSFAGPADSPLHF
TRBJ1-2 | - | TRBD1 | TRBV2 | TGTGCCAGCAGCGCTACTTTGACAGGGAACTATGGCTACACCTTC | CASSATLTGNYGYTF
TRBJ1-2 | - | - | TRBV7-2 | TGTGCCAGCAGCCCGATGACAGAATTAAAAGGCTACACCTTC | CASSPMTELKGYTF
TRBJ1-6 | few | TRBD1 | TRBV7-8 | TGTGCCAGCTCGCCGATCAGTACAGGGGGGTTATGGCTGCCCCTCCACTTT | CASSPISTGGLWLPLHF
TRBJ1-2 | - | TRBD1 | TRBV6-5 | TGTGCCAGCAGTTCCGGGACAGGGTTCTATGGCTACACCTTC | CASSSGTGFYGYTF
TRBJ2-7 | - | TRBD2 | TRBV28 | TGTGCCAGCAGTTTTGTTGGGACTACCTACGAGCAGTACTTC | CASSFVGTTYEQYF
TRBJ2-7 | - | TRBD1 | TRBV18 | TGTGCCAGCTCACCACGCGACAGGGACGAGCAGTACTTC | CASSPRDRDEQYF
TRBJ2-1 | - | - | TRBV19 | TGTGCCAGTAGTATCCTAGCTCACAGCTCCTACAATGAGCAGTTCTTC | CASSILAHSSYNEQFF
TRBJ2-2 | - | - | TRBV5-1 | TGCGCCAGCAGCCCTGGGACACCTAACACCGGGGAGCTGTTTTTT | CASSPGTPNTGELFF
TRBJ1-1 | - | - | TRBV21-1 | TGTGCCAGCAGCAAAGGGGGCACCCACCTCAAAGCTTTCTTT | CASSKGGTHLKAFF
TRBJ2-7 | - | TRBD1 | TRBV10-1 | TGCGCCAGCAGTGAGTACCCATATGGACAGGGGTCCTACGAGCAGTACTTC | CASSEYPYGQGSYEQYF
TRBJ2-6 | - | TRBD1 | TRBV28 | TGTGCCAGCAGTTTATCTGGACAGGCTGGGTTGGGGGCCAACGTCCTGACTTTC | CASSLSGQAGLGANVLTF
TRBJ2-2 | - | - | TRBV11-2 | TGTGCCAGCACCGATCGCAGGGGCACCGGGGAGCTGTTTTTT | CASTDRRGTGELFF
TRBJ1-2 | - | - | TRBV18 | TGTGCCAGCTCACCACCACCCCCTACGTATGGCTACACCTTC | CASSPPPPTYGYTF
TRBJ1-5 | - | - | TRBV7-7 | TGTGCTAGCAGCTTCGACACGGTCAGGCATCAGCCCCAGCATTTT | CASSFDTVRHQPQHF
TRBJ2-2 | - | - | TRBV19 | TGTGCCAGTAGTATCCAGGACTCGAACACCGGGGAGCTGTTTTTT | CASSIQDSNTGELFF
TRBJ2-4 | - | - | TRBV11-3 | TGTGCCAGCAGCAAACGTAGGGGCGCGAAAAACATTCAGTACTTC | CASSKRRGAKNIQYF
TRBJ2-1 | - | TRBD2 | TRBV2 | TGTGCCAGCAGTGAAGCCTCTAGCGGGGGGGCCAATGAGCAGTTCTTC | CASSEASSGGANEQFF
TRBJ2-2 | - | - | TRBV7-9 | TGTGCCAGCAGGACCGGGACTGTTAACACCGGGGAGCTGTTTTTT | CASRTGTVNTGELFF
TRBJ1-1 | few | - | TRBV4-2 | TGTGCCAGCAGCCCAAGTGGGGGGGGCGGAAGAACTGAAGCTTTCTTT | CASSPSGGGGRTEAFF
TRBJ1-1 | - | TRBD1 | TRBV2 | TGTGCCAGCAGACCAGGGGGCGCTGGGGGGTCCACTGAAGCTTTCTTT | CASRPGGAGGSTEAFF
TRBJ2-1 | - | - | TRBV19 | TGTGCCAGTAGTATAGCCCTGGCAAGCTCCTACAATGAGCAGTTCTTC | CASSIALASSYNEQFF
TRBJ2-7 | many | TRBD2 | TRBV5-4 | TGTGCCAGCAGCGATAAGACTAGCGGGGGGGCTGCCTACGAGCAGTACTTC | CASSDKTSGGAAYEQYF
TRBJ2-7 | - | TRBD2 | TRBV28 | TGTGCCAGCAGTCCCTCACAGCGGGGGTCTCCCTACGAGCAGTACTTC | CASSPSQRGSPYEQYF
TRBJ1-5 | - | - | TRBV2 | TGTGCCAGCAGTGACACGGGAGGGAATCAGCCCCAGCATTTT | CASSDTGGNQPQHF
TRBJ1-5 | - | - | TRBV25-1 | TGTGCCAGCAGTGTCCCGGGTCAGCCCCAGCATTTT | CASSVPGQPQHF
TRBJ1-1 | - | - | TRBV18 | TGTGCCAGCTCACCCCGGGGCGGGCGGGAGAACACTGAAGCTTTCTTT | CASSPRGGRENTEAFF
TRBJ1-4 | - | TRBD1 | TRBV5-5 | TGTGCCAGCAGCTTGGTGGCAGGGGGGTATGAAAAACTGTTTTTT | CASSLVAGGYEKLFF
TRBJ2-5 | - | - | TRBV3-1/TRBV3-2 | TGTGCCAGCAGCCAAGGCGGCCTACAGGGTTCAGGGCAGACCCAGTACTTC | CASSQGGLQGSGQTQYF
TRBJ1-5 | - | TRBD1 | TRBV28 | TGTGCCAGCTCTCCCGCGGAGTCAGGGGGCCATCAGCCCCAGCATTTT | CASSPAESGGHQPQHF
TRBJ2-3 | few | TRBD2 | TRBV2 | TGTGCCAGCAGCCTAGCGGGGGGCACAGATACGCAGTATTTT | CASSLAGGTDTQYF
TRBJ1-1 | few | - | TRBV7-2 | TGTGCCAGCAGCTCCCTTATGGCAGGTACTGAAGCTTTCTTT | CASSSLMAGTEAFF
TRBJ2-7 | - | - | TRBV5-5 | TGTGCCAGCTCCGAAGGGGGCTACGAGCAGTACTTC | CASSEGGYEQYF
TRBJ1-2 | once | - | TRBV21-1 | TGTGCCAGCAGCTCCACAGGGGGCCACTATGGCTACACCTTC | CASSSTGGHYGYTF
TRBJ2-3 | - | TRBD1 | TRBV5-4 | TGTGCCAGCAGCCCGGACAGGGGATGGGATACGCAGTATTTT | CASSPDRGWDTQYF
TRBJ2-3 | few | TRBD2 | TRBV9 | TGTGCCAGCAGCGCGACTAGCGGGGAGGGCACAGATACGCAGTATTTT | CASSATSGEGTDTQYF